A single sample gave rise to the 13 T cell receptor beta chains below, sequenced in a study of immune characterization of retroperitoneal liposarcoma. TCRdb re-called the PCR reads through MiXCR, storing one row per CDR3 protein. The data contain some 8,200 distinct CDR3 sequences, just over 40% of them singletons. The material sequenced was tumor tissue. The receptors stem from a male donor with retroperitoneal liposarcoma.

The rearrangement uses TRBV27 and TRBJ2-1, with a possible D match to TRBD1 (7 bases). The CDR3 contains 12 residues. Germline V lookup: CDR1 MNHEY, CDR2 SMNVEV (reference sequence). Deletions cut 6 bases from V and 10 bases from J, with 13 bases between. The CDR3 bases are TGTGCCAGCAGCAACAGGGGAGGAGAGCAGTTCTTC. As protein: CASSNRGGEQFF.

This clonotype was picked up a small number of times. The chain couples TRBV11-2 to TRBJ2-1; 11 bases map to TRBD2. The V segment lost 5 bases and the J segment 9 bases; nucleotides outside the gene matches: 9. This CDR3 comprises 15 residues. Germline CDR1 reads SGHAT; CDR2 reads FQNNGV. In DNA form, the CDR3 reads TGTGCCAGCAGCGCATCTAGCGGGAGGACGGTTGAGCAGTTCTTC. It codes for CASSASSGRTVEQFF. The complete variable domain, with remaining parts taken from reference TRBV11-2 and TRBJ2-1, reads EAGVAQSPRYKIIEKRQSVAFWCNPISGHATLYWYQQILGQGPKLLIQFQNNGVVDDSQLPKDRFSAERLKGVDSTLKIQPAKLEDSAVYLCASSASSGRTVEQFFGPGTRLTVL.

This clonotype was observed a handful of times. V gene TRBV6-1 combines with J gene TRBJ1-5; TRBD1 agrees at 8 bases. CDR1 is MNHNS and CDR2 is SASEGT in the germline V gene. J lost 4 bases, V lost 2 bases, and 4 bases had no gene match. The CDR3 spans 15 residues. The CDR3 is CASSEWGTGNQPQHF. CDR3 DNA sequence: TGTGCCAGCAGTGAATGGGGGACAGGTAATCAGCCCCAGCATTTT.

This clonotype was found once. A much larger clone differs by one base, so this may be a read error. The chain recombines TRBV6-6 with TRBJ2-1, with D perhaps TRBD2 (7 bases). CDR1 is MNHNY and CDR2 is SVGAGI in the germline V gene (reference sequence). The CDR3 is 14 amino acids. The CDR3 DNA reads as TGTGTAGCCGGCGCGGGGGAGAGGGGGAATGAGCTGTTCTTC. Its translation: CVAGAGERGNELFF.

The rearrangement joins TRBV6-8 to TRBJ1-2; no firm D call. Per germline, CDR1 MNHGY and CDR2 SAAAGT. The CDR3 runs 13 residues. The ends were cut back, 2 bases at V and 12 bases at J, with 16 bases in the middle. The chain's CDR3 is CASSYKAADKDTF. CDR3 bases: TGTGCCAGCAGTTACAAGGCAGCCGACAAGGACACCTTC.

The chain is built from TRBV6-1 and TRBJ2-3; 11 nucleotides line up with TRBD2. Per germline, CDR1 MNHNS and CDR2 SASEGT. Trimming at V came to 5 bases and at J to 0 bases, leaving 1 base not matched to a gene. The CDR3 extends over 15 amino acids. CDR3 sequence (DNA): TGTGCCAGCAGTTTAGCGGGAGGGAGCACAGATACGCAGTATTTT. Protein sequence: CASSLAGGSTDTQYF.

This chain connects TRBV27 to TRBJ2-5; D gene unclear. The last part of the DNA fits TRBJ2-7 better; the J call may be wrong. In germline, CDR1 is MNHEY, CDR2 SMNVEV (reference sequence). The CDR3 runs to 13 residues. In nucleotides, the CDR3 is TGTGCCAGCAGTTTGTTGGGTATGGACGAGCAGTACTTC. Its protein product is CASSLLGMDEQYF.

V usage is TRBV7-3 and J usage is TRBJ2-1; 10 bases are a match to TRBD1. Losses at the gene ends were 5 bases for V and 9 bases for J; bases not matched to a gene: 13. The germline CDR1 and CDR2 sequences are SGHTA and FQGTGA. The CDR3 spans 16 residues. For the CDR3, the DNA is TGTGCCAGCAGCGCTTTTGACAGGGGGCTATCTGGTGAGCAGTTCTTC. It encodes CASSAFDRGLSGEQFF.

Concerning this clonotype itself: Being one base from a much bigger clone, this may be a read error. The CDR3 DNA sequence: TGTGCCAACAGTTTACTAACAGGGAAAACCGGCTACACCTTC. As protein: CANSLLTGKTGYTF. This chain links TRBV27 with TRBJ1-2, with D perhaps TRBD1 (6 bases). The germline CDR1 and CDR2 sequences are MNHEY and SMNVEV (reference sequence). The CDR3 consists of 14 residues.

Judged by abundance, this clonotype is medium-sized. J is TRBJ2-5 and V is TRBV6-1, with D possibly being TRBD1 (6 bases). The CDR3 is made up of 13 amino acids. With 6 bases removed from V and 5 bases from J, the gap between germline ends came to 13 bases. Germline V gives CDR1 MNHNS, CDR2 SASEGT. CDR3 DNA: TGTGCCAGCAGAAGAGCAGGGGTCGAGACCCAGTACTTC. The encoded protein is CASRRAGVETQYF.

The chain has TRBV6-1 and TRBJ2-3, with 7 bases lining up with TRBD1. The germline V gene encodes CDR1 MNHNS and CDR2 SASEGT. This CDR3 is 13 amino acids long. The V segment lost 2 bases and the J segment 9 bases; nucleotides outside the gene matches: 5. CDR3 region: CASSEIVQGTQYF. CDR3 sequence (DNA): TGTGCCAGCAGTGAAATTGTACAGGGGACGCAGTATTTT.

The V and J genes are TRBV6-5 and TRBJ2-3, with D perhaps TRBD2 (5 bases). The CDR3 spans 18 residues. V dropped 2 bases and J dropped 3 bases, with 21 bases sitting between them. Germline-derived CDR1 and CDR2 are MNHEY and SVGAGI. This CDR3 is CASSYVLPSGTGTDTQYF. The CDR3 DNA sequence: TGTGCCAGCAGTTACGTCCTCCCCTCAGGAACGGGGACAGATACGCAGTATTTT.

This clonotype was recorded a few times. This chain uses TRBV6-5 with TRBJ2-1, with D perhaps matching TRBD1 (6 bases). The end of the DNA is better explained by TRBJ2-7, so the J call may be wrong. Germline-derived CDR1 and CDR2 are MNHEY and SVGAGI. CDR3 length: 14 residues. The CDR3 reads CASSYRGSSHEQYF. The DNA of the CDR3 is TGTGCCAGCAGTTATAGGGGGTCCTCCCATGAGCAGTACTTC.